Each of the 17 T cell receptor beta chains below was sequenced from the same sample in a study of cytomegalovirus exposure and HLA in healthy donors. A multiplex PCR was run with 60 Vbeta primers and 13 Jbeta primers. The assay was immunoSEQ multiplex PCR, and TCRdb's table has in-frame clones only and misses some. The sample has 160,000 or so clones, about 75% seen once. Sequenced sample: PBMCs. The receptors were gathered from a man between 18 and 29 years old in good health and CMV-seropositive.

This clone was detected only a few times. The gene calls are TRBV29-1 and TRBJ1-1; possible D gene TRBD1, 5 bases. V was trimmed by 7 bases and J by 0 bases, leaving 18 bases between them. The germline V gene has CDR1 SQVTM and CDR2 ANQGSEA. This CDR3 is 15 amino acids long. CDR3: CSGCQGNQMNTEAFF. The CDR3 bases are TGCAGCGGCTGTCAGGGAAACCAGATGAACACTGAAGCTTTCTTT.

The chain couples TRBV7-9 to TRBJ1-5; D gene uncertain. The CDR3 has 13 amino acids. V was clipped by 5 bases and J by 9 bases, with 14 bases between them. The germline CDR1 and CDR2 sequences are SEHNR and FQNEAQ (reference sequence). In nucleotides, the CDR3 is TGTGCCAGCAGCCCGGACGGGGATCGGCCCCAGCATTTT. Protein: CASSPDGDRPQHF. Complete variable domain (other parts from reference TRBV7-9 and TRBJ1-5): DTGVSQNPRHKITKRGQNVTFRCDPISEHNRLYWYRQTLGQGPEFLTYFQNEAQLEKSRLLSDRFSAERPKGSFSTLEIQRTEQGDSAMYLCASSPDGDRPQHFGDGTRLSIL.

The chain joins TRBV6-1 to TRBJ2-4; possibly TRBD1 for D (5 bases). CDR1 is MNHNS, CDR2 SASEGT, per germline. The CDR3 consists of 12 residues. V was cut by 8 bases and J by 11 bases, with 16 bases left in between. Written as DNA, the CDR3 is TGTGCCAGCCCCCAGGTTCCAGGGTTTCAGTACTTC. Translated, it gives CASPQVPGFQYF.

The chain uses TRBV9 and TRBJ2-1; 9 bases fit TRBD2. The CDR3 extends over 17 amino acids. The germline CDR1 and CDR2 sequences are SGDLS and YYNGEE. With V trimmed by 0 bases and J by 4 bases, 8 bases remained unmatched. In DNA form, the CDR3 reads TGTGCCAGCAGCGTAGGGGTTTGGACTAGCGATTACAATGAGCAGTTCTTC. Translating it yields CASSVGVWTSDYNEQFF.

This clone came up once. The CDR3 protein is CASWGARPPYNSPLHF. CDR3 nucleotides: TGCGCCAGCTGGGGAGCCCGCCCCCCCTATAATTCACCCCTCCACTTT. The chain carries TRBV5-1 and TRBJ1-6; D uncertain. The CDR3 runs 16 residues. Germline values: CDR1 SGHRS, CDR2 YFSETQ. V shed 7 bases and J shed 2 bases, with 16 bases lying between them.

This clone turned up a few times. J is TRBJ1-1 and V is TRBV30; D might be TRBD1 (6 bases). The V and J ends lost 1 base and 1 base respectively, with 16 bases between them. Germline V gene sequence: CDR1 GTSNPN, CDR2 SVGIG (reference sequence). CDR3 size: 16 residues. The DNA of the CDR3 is TGTGCCTGGAGTGAACGTTGGAACAGGGCGAACACTGAAGCTTTCTTT. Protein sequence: CAWSERWNRANTEAFF.

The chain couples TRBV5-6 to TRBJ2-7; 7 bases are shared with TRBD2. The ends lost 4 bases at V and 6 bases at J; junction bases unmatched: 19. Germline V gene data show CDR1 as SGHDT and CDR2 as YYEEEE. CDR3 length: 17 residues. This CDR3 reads CASSLGNRLAVFSEQYV. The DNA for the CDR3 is TGTGCCAGCAGCCTGGGTAATCGACTAGCTGTTTTCTCCGAGCAGTACGTC.

The CDR3, as DNA: TGTGCCAGCAGCCTGGGAGCGGCGAACACTGAAGCTTTCTTT. Amino acid sequence: CASSLGAANTEAFF. The V call is TRBV7-9, the J call TRBJ1-1; D is uncertain. The CDR3 totals 14 residues. Germline CDR1 is SEHNR and CDR2 is FQNEAQ (reference sequence). V was cut by 5 bases and J by 1 base, with 11 bases left in between.

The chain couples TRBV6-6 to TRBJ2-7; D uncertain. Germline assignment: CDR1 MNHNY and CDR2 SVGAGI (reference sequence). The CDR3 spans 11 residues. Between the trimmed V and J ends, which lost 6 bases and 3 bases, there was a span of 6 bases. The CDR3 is CASSQNYEQYV. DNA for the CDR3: TGTGCCAGCAGCCAAAACTACGAGCAGTACGTC.

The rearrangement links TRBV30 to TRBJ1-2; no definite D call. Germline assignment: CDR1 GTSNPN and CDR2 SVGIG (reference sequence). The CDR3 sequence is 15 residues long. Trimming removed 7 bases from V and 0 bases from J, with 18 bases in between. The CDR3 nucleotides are TGTGCCTCCTCCCCAGGCGCAGCTACTAACTATGGCTACACCTTC. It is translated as CASSPGAATNYGYTF.

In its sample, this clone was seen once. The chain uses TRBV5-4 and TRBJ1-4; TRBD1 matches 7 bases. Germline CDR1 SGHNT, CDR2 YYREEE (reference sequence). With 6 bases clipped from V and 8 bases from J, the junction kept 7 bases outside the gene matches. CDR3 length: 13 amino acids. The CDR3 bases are TGTGCCAGCACGACAGGGAGAAACGAAAAACTGTTTTTT. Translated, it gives CASTTGRNEKLFF. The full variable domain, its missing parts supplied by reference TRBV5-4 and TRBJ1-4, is ETGVTQSPTHLIKTRGQQVTLRCSSQSGHNTVSWYQQALGQGPQFIFQYYREEENGRGNFPPRFSGLQFPNYSSELNVNALELDDSALYLCASTTGRNEKLFFGSGTQLSVL.

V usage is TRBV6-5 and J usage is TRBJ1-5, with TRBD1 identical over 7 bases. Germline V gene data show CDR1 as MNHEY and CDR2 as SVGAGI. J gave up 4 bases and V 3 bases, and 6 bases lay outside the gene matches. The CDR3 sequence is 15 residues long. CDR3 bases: TGTGCCAGCAGTTATTCCCTGACAGGGAATCAGCCCCAGCATTTT. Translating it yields CASSYSLTGNQPQHF.

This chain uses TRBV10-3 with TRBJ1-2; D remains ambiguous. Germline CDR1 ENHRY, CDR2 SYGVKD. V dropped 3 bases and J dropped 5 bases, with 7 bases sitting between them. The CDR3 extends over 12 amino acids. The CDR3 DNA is TGTGCCATCAGTGACCCAACTTATGGCTACACCTTC. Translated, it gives CAISDPTYGYTF.

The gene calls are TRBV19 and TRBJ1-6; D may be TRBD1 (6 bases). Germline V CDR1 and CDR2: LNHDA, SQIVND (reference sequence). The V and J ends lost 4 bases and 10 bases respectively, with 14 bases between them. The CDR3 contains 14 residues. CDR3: CASSNRDTGSPLHF. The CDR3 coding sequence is TGTGCCAGTAGTAACCGGGACACGGGATCACCCCTCCACTTT.

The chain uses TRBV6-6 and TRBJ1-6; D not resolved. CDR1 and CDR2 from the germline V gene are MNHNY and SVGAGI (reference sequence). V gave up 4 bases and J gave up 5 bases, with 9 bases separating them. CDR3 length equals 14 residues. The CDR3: CASSSQQDNSPLHF. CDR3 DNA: TGTGCCAGCAGTTCGCAGCAGGATAATTCACCCCTCCACTTT.

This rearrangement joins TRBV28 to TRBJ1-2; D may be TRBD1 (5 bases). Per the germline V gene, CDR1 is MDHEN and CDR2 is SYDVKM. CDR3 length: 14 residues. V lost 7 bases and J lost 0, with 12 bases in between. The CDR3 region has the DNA TGTGCCAGCACCGTCCCCAGGGCTAACTATGGCTACACCTTC. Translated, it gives CASTVPRANYGYTF.

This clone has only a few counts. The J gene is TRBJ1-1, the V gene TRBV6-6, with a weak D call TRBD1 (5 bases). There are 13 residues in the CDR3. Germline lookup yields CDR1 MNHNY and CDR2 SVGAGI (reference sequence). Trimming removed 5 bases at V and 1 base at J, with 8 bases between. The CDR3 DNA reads TGTGCCAGCAGTCAACAGGAGAACACTGAAGCTTTCTTT. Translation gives CASSQQENTEAFF.